This TCR beta chain was captured by sequencing in a study of CXCR3-negative and CXCR3-positive naive CD8 T cells. Points on this clonotype: Antigen specificity is unknown.

The CDR3 spans 14 residues. The germline CDR1 and CDR2 sequences are MNHNY and SVGAGI (reference sequence). Phenotypically, naive CD8+ T cells corresponded to CD45RO-CCR7+CD27+CD95-. UMI labels and 5' RACE were used to prepare the TRB cDNA libraries. TCRdb derives one entry per CDR3 protein from the 5' RACE reads, leaving out DNA. The listing contains more than 45,000 distinct CDR3 sequences. Findings and caveats of the study: Within a donor, both naive subsets shared TRBV-TRBJ usage, unlike memory cells. Naive cells positive for CXCR3 carried more hydrophobic TRB CDR3s than CXCR3-negative ones. Similarly elevated diversity marked both naive subsets, with memory CD8+ cells showing far lower diversity.

The V gene is TRBV6-6, the J gene TRBJ2-5. The material sequenced was naive CXCR3- CD8+ T cells from blood. The subset: CD45RO-CCR7+CD27+CD95- naive CD8+ T cells lacking CXCR3 (TNR3-). This clonotype was obtained from a human donor in good health. Some clones in this sample may be carry-over from other donors' samples. CDR3 residues: CASWSDLSLETQYF.